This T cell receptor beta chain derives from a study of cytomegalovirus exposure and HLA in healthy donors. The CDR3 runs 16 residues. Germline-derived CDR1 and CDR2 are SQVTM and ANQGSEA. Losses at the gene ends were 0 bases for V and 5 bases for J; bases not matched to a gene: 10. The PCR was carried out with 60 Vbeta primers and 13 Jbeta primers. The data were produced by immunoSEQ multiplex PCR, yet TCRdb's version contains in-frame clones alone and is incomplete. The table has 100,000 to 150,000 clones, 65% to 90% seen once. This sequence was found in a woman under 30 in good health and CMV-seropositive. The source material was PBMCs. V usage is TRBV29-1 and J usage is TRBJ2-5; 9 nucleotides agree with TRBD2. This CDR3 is CSVEDGAGGKQETQYF. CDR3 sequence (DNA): TGCAGCGTTGAAGATGGGGCGGGAGGGAAACAGGAGACCCAGTACTTC.